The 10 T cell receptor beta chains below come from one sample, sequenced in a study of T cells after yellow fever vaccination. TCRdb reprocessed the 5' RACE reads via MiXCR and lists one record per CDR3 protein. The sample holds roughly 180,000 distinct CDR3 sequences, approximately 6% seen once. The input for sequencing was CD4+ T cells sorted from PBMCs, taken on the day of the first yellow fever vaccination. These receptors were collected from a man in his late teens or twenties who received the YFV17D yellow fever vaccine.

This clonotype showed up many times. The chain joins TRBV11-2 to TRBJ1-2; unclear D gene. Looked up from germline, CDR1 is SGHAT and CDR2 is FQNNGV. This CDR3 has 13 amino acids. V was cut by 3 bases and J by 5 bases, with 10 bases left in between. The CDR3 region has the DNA TGTGCCAGCAGCTTTGGGGTCGGATATGGCTACACCTTC. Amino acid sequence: CASSFGVGYGYTF.

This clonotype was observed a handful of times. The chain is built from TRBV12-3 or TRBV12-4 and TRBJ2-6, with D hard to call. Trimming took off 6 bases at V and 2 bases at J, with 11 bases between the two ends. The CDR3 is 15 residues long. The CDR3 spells CASSHRSAGANVLTF. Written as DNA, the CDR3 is TGTGCCAGCAGCCATCGTTCGGCTGGGGCCAACGTCCTGACTTTC.

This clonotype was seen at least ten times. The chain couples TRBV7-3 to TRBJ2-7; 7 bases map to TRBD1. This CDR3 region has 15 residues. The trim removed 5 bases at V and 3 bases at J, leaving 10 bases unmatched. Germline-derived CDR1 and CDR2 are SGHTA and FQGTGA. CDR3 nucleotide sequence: TGTGCCAGCAGCGCGTTAGGGGGACAGTTCTACGAGCAGTACTTC. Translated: CASSALGGQFYEQYF.

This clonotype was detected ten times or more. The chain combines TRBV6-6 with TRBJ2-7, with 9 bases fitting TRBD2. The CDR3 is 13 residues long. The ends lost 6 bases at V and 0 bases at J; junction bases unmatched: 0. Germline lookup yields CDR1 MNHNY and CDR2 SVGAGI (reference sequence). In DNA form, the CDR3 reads TGTGCCAGCAGGACTAGCGGCTCCTACGAGCAGTACTTC. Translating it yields CASRTSGSYEQYF.

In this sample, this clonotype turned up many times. This chain's CDR3 is CASTLTRNTEAFF. CDR3 nucleotides: TGTGCCAGCACCCTTACGAGGAACACTGAAGCTTTCTTT. V is TRBV7-2 and J is TRBJ1-1; D remains ambiguous. The V and J ends lost 7 bases and 1 base respectively, with 10 bases between them. This CDR3 is 13 amino acids long. From germline, CDR1 is SGHTA and CDR2 FQGNSA.

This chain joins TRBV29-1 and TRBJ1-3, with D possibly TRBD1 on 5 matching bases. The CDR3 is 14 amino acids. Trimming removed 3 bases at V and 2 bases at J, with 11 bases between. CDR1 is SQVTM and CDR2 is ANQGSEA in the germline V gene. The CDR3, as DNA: TGCAGCGTTGATGTCGGGGGAACTGGAAACACCATATATTTT. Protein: CSVDVGGTGNTIYF.

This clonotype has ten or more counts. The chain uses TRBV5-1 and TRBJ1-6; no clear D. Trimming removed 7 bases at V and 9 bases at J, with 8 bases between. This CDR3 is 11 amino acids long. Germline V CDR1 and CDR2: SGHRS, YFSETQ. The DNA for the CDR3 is TGCGCCAGCGAGCGGGCTTCACCCCTCCACTTT. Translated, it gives CASERASPLHF.

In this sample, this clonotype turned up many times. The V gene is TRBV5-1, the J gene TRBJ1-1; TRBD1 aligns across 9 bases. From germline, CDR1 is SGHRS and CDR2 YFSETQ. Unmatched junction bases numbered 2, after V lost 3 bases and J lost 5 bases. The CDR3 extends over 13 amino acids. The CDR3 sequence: CASSWDRATEAFF. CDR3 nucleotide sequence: TGCGCCAGCAGCTGGGACAGGGCGACTGAAGCTTTCTTT.

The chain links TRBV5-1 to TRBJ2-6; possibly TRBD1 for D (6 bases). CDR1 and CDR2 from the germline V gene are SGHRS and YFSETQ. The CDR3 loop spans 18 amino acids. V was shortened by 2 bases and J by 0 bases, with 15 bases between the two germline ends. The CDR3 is CASSFRDIEPSGANVLTF. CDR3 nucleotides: TGCGCCAGCAGCTTCCGGGACATCGAGCCCTCTGGGGCCAACGTCCTGACTTTC.

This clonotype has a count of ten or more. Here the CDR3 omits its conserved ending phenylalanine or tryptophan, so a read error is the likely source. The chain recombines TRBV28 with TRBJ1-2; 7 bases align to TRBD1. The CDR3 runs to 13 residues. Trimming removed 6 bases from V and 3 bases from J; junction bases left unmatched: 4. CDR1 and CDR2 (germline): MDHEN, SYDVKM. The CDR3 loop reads CASSSGQDYGYTL. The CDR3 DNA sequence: TGTGCCAGCAGCTCCGGACAGGACTATGGCTACACCTTA.